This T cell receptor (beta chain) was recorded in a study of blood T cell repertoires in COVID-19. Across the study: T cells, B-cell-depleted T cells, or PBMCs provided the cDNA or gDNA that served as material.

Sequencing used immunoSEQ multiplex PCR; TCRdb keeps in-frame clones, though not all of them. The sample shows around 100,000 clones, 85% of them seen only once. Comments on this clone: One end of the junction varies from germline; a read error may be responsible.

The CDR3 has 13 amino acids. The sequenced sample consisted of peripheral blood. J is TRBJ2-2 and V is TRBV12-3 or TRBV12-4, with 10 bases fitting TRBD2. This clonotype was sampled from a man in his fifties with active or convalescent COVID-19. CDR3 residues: CASSLAGGGELFF. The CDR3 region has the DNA TGTGCCAGCAGCTTAGCGGGAGGTGGGGAGCTGTTTTTT.